What follows are 27 T cell receptor beta chains derived from one specimen sequenced in a study of blood T cells in healthy people across ages. A second PCR of roughly 6 to 12 cycles used a sample-barcoded 5' primer and a J-beta primer mix. A single record per CDR3 protein comes from TCRdb applying MiXCR to the 5' RACE reads. The sample holds fewer than 1,200,000 distinct CDR3 sequences; about 23% are singletons and the top ten take 0.65% to 0.95%. This same sample was also part of a study on T cells of mothers and their children.

Sequencing used blood. The receptors here all came from a girl aged 2-10 years in good health.

This clonotype showed up just a few times. An end of the junction does not agree with germline; a read error may underlie this. This chain joins TRBV6-5 and TRBJ2-5; 12 nucleotides agree with TRBD1. The better agreement between TRBJ2-1 and the DNA end casts doubt on the J call. CDR1 is MNHEY and CDR2 is SVGAGI in the germline V gene. The CDR3 covers 17 residues. CDR3 region: CAGSYRDRGLGLNEQFF. The CDR3 DNA follows: TGTGCCGGCAGTTACCGGGACAGGGGGCTCGGGTTGAATGAGCAGTTCTTC.

This clonotype was counted a few times. One end of the junction does not line up with germline, which may come from a read error. The chain uses TRBV12-3 or TRBV12-4 and TRBJ1-2; D is unclear. The CDR3 loop spans 13 amino acids. The CDR3 loop reads CTSTSAVPNPATF. CDR3 nucleotides: TGTACCAGCACCTCCGCGGTGCCAAACCCTGCCACCTTC.

V is TRBV20-1 and J is TRBJ2-7; D unclear. Trimming took off 3 bases at V and 1 base at J, with 10 bases between the two ends. The CDR3 is 13 residues long. CDR1 and CDR2 (germline): DFQATT, SNEGSKA (reference sequence). The CDR3 coding sequence is TGCAGTGCTAGTTCGGAACAGTCCTACGAGCAGTACTTC. Its protein product is CSASSEQSYEQYF.

This clonotype was seen only a few times. The V and J genes are TRBV6-6 and TRBJ2-2; 13 nucleotides match TRBD2. Germline CDR1 and CDR2: MNHNY and SVGAGI (reference sequence). The CDR3 is made up of 15 amino acids. V dropped 5 bases and J dropped 7; count of bases not matched to a gene: 4. The CDR3 DNA follows: TGTGCCAGCAGTAGGACTAGCGGGAGCCACGGGGAGCTGTTTTTT. This sequence encodes CASSRTSGSHGELFF.

The gene calls are TRBV29-1 and TRBJ1-2; no firm D call. Trimming stripped 3 bases from V and 5 bases from J, with 7 bases between. Germline lookup yields CDR1 SQVTM and CDR2 ANQGSEA. The CDR3 spans 11 residues. CDR3 residues: CSVEGSYGYTF. The CDR3 region has the DNA TGCAGCGTTGAGGGAAGTTATGGCTACACCTTC.

The rearrangement links TRBV4-2 to TRBJ1-1; tentative D call: TRBD1 (5 bases). Germline CDR1 is LGHNA and CDR2 is YNFKEQ. This CDR3 is built from 14 residues. Trimming left V 4 bases short and J 1 base short, with 10 bases between. The CDR3 region is CASSPGTPNTEAFF. The CDR3 nucleotides read TGTGCCAGCAGCCCAGGGACTCCGAACACTGAAGCTTTCTTT.

This clonotype was observed a few times. This rearrangement joins TRBV28 to TRBJ2-4; 7 nucleotides agree with TRBD1. This CDR3 has 13 amino acids. Per germline, CDR1 MDHEN and CDR2 SYDVKM. J gave up 6 bases and V 2 bases, and 1 base lay outside the gene matches. The CDR3 sequence is CASSLQGVNIQYF. As DNA, the CDR3 is TGTGCCAGCAGTTTACAGGGGGTAAACATTCAGTACTTC.

This clonotype was detected a few times. The rearrangement links TRBV19 to TRBJ2-3; the D is unclear. The CDR3 has 14 amino acids. The germline CDR1 and CDR2 sequences are LNHDA and SQIVND (reference sequence). CDR3 bases: TGTGCTAGCAGGCCCCTTCCTGGTTCAAATACGCAGTATTTT. It specifies CASRPLPGSNTQYF.

V gene TRBV29-1 combines with J gene TRBJ2-5; D remains unclear. V was cut by 4 bases and J by 3 bases, with 12 bases left in between. Germline assignment: CDR1 SQVTM and CDR2 ANQGSEA. CDR3 length equals 13 residues. The DNA for the CDR3 is TGCAGCGTTGGCCAACTTTTGAAAGAGACCCAGTACTTC. This encodes CSVGQLLKETQYF.

This clonotype was detected only once. This rearrangement joins TRBV5-1 to TRBJ2-2; no clear D. The length of the CDR3 is 14 residues. V was clipped by 0 bases and J by 6 bases, with 9 bases between them. The germline V gene has CDR1 SGHRS and CDR2 YFSETQ. CDR3 coding DNA: TGCGCCAGCAGCTTGGGTGATGGAGCCGGGGAGCTGTTTTTT. Its protein product is CASSLGDGAGELFF.

This chain joins TRBV6-2 or TRBV6-3 and TRBJ1-5; D may be TRBD1 (5 bases). Trimming removed 5 bases at V and 5 bases at J, with 19 bases between. Germline loops: CDR1 MNHEY, CDR2 SVGEGT. CDR3 size: 16 residues. The CDR3 is CASSGTGTQKYQPQHF. The CDR3 nucleotides are TGTGCCAGCAGTGGAACCGGGACCCAAAAATATCAGCCCCAGCATTTT.

The V call is TRBV9, the J call TRBJ2-3; D remains ambiguous. Germline lookup yields CDR1 SGDLS and CDR2 YYNGEE. This CDR3 is built from 14 residues. Deletions cut 2 bases from V and 1 base from J, with 8 bases between. CDR3 amino acids: CASSVDGGTDTQYF. CDR3 nucleotide sequence: TGTGCCAGCAGCGTTGATGGGGGCACAGATACGCAGTATTTT.

This clonotype showed up just a few times. This rearrangement joins TRBV29-1 to TRBJ1-1; D remains unclear. This CDR3 has 13 residues. V dropped 6 bases and J dropped 0 bases, with 11 bases sitting between them. Germline-derived CDR1 and CDR2 are SQVTM and ANQGSEA. The chain's CDR3 is CSVNRRMNTEAFF. The CDR3 DNA reads as TGCAGCGTAAATCGGAGGATGAACACTGAAGCTTTCTTT.

V is TRBV7-2 and J is TRBJ1-2, with D possibly being TRBD1 (6 bases). CDR1 and CDR2 from the germline V gene are SGHTA and FQGNSA. There are 15 residues in the CDR3. The V end was cut by 5 bases, the J end by 2 bases, with 15 bases between. CDR3 region: CASSRILQGNYGYTF. As DNA, the CDR3 is TGTGCCAGCAGCCGTATTTTACAGGGAAACTATGGCTACACCTTC.

V is TRBV2 and J is TRBJ2-5; TRBD2 matches 10 bases. The end of the DNA fits TRBJ2-7 better, so the J call may be wrong. This CDR3 has 15 residues. Germline CDR1 is SNHLY and CDR2 is FYNNEI. The CDR3 DNA is TGTGCCAGCAAGGCAGCGGGGGGGCGTTCCTACGAGCAGTACTTC. Encoded protein: CASKAAGGRSYEQYF.

This clonotype was found a few times. This chain uses TRBV6-5 with TRBJ1-2; perhaps TRBD1 as D (6 bases). The CDR3 consists of 12 residues. Germline CDR1 and CDR2: MNHEY and SVGAGI. V dropped 5 bases and J dropped 13 bases, with 17 bases sitting between them. The CDR3, as DNA: TGTGCCAGCAGTCCGAGTTGGGGGCCTATCACCTTC. Encoded protein: CASSPSWGPITF.

The chain is built from TRBV12-3 or TRBV12-4 and TRBJ2-7; unclear D gene. Trimming shortened V by 3 bases and J by 7 bases, and 13 bases separated the two germline ends. The CDR3 loop spans 13 amino acids. CDR3 sequence reads: CASSFNPWGEQYF. The CDR3 bases are TGTGCCAGCAGTTTTAATCCCTGGGGTGAGCAGTACTTC.

This clonotype occurred a few times. CDR3 sequence reads: CASSLGTRNTGELFF. The CDR3 bases are TGTGCCAGCAGCTTGGGGACAAGGAACACCGGGGAGCTGTTTTTT. The chain couples TRBV5-8 to TRBJ2-2, with D possibly being TRBD1 (5 bases). V lost 0 bases and J 1 base, leaving 7 bases between the germline ends. The CDR3 has 15 amino acids. CDR1 and CDR2 (germline): SGHTS, YDEGEE.

V gene TRBV6-6 combines with J gene TRBJ2-1; 9 bases agree with TRBD1. V shed 7 bases and J 5 bases; nucleotides not matched to a gene: 3. CDR1 MNHNY and CDR2 SVGAGI come from the germline V gene (reference sequence). The CDR3 has 13 amino acids. CDR3 coding DNA: TGTGCCAGCACCTGGACAGGGGACAATGAGCAGTTCTTC. Translating gives CASTWTGDNEQFF.

This clonotype showed up just a few times. V is TRBV12-3 or TRBV12-4 and J is TRBJ2-1; no clear D gene. The CDR3 has 15 amino acids. The ends were cut back, 1 base at V and 2 bases at J, with 9 bases in the middle. Written as DNA, the CDR3 is TGTGCCAGCAGTTTAGGTTACAGTCCCTACAATGAGCAGTTCTTC. Amino acid sequence: CASSLGYSPYNEQFF.

This clonotype was found a few times. This chain links TRBV29-1 with TRBJ2-2, with D uncertain. CDR1 SQVTM and CDR2 ANQGSEA come from the germline V gene. The CDR3 runs to 13 residues. Trimming cost V 4 bases and J 1 base, with 7 bases left between them. This CDR3 reads CSVVVGNTGELFF. The CDR3 bases are TGCAGCGTTGTGGTAGGGAACACCGGGGAGCTGTTTTTT.

V gene TRBV6-6 combines with J gene TRBJ1-5; D call uncertain. Trimming cost V 6 bases and J 6 bases, with 6 bases left between them. This CDR3 contains 11 residues. The germline V gene has CDR1 MNHNY and CDR2 SVGAGI (reference sequence). The CDR3 sequence is CASRDFQPQHF. DNA for the CDR3: TGTGCCAGCAGAGACTTTCAGCCCCAGCATTTT.

The V call is TRBV12-3 or TRBV12-4, the J call TRBJ2-7; D could derive from TRBD1 or TRBD2 (8 bases each). The CDR3 is made up of 17 amino acids. The germline V and J ends were trimmed by 4 bases and 3 bases, with 22 bases remaining between them. CDR3 loop: CASSYIPGGTGIYEQYF. The CDR3 DNA reads as TGTGCCAGCAGTTATATCCCGGGGGGGACAGGAATCTACGAGCAGTACTTC.

This clonotype has just a few counts. The gene calls are TRBV20-1 and TRBJ1-4, with D maybe TRBD1 (5 bases). This CDR3 is 13 amino acids long. CDR1 is DFQATT and CDR2 is SNEGSKA in the germline V gene (reference sequence). Trimming pared 6 bases from V and 8 bases from J, leaving 16 bases between. The CDR3 loop is CSAPQGYGEKLFF. In nucleotides, the CDR3 is TGCAGTGCACCTCAGGGATACGGAGAAAAACTGTTTTTT.

This clonotype was detected a few times. The chain employs TRBV10-3 and TRBJ1-2; D is possibly TRBD1 (6 bases). CDR1 is ENHRY and CDR2 is SYGVKD in the germline V gene. The CDR3 contains 15 residues. V was trimmed by 10 bases and J by 4 bases, leaving 22 bases between them. DNA of the CDR3: TGTGCCACCGTCAGCAGGGGCCCCCCGTTCTATGGCTACACCTTC. Its protein is CATVSRGPPFYGYTF.

The V and J genes are TRBV20-1 and TRBJ2-7; D is perhaps TRBD1 or TRBD2 (5 bases each). The CDR3 spans 12 residues. CDR1 is DFQATT and CDR2 is SNEGSKA in the germline V gene (reference sequence). V lost 5 bases, J lost 7 bases, and 15 bases lay in between. CDR3 in DNA: TGCAGTGCTCCGGGGCCAGGGATTGAGCAGTACTTC. It specifies CSAPGPGIEQYF.

The sample holds a few counts of this clonotype. The rearrangement uses TRBV3-1 and TRBJ2-2; 10 bases align to TRBD1. The CDR3 consists of 15 residues. CDR1 and CDR2 from the germline V gene are LGHDT and YNNKEL (reference sequence). The ends lost 3 bases at V and 7 bases at J; junction bases unmatched: 5. The CDR3, as DNA: TGTGCCAGCAGCCACCTCGGGACAGGGGTCGGGGAGCTGTTTTTT. This gives the protein CASSHLGTGVGELFF.